This T cell receptor (beta chain) was profiled in a study of blood T cell repertoires in COVID-19 (dated by TCRdb to the early 2020s). With regard to the full study: Samples from collaborators originated in the United States, Italy and Spain and spanned both the acute and convalescent phases of COVID-19. Subjects who had been exposed to COVID-19, were actively infected with it, or had recovered from it provided the deeply sampled blood TCRbeta repertoires that made up the dataset. Nearly every sample came with metadata listing a de-identified subject ID, COVID-19 status, age in years and sex. Samples came from the ongoing ImmuneRACE study (first 160 participants) plus 1,254 subjects from 6 global collaborators. The prospective study material was composed of cDNA or gDNA derived from T cells, B-cell-depleted T cells, or PBMCs. A freely available public database, intended as a resource for researchers studying the immune response to SARS-CoV-2, is where the repertoires were released. Where available, HLA class I and class II types were obtained from metadata supplied by the sample provider rather than from assay-based typing.

The count of this clone is one. The antigen this receptor binds is unknown. No much larger clonotype is one base removed from it; base qualities were not supplied. The collaborating institutions used their own protocols to collect whole blood in K2EDTA tubes. For TCRbeta analysis, collaborator samples were shipped as frozen whole blood, as isolated PBMCs, or as DNA extracted from either sample type. TCRbeta CDR3 regions were amplified from genomic DNA using the immunoSEQ Assay, a bias-controlled multiplex PCR. In the paper's pipeline: Nucleated cell counts per sample were estimated from amplification of reference gene primers within the assay. To quantify the absolute abundance of each unique TCRbeta CDR3 rearrangement, sequence reads were collapsed and filtered. Productive Simpson clonality was computed per sample as the square root of Simpson's diversity index over productive rearrangements. Not all clones reach the TCRdb copy of this immuneACCESS table, which keeps in-frame sequences only. Checked studies attribute under half of the gap to unresolved V genes and leave the rest unexplained. V, J and clone size were drawn from that table, and D and trimming were deduced from the DNA. The sample table lists 150,000 to 200,000 clones, 75% to 90% of them with a count of one. Of the sample, under 4% falls within the top ten clones.

The research as a whole found: How much clinical and demographic metadata was included differed by source and by participant, and the metadata was provided uncurated.

Deletion took 2 bases off V and 1 base off J, with a span of 9 bases between the germline ends. According to the germline V gene, CDR1 reads SGHTS and CDR2 reads YDEGEE. The CDR3 runs 15 residues from the cysteine to the phenylalanine. Solely the CDR3 DNA is kept, with 45 bases framed from the first base. The TCR sequence derives from a human donor with acute or convalescent COVID-19. The donor label of this sample is uncertain. Rearrangement joined TRBV5-8 to TRBJ2-2; the D gene cannot be named for sure. Material for sequencing was peripheral blood. The DNA is TGTGCCAGCAGCTTACAGATACAGAACACCGGGGAGCTGTTTTTT. Translated, this gives CASSLQIQNTGELFF.